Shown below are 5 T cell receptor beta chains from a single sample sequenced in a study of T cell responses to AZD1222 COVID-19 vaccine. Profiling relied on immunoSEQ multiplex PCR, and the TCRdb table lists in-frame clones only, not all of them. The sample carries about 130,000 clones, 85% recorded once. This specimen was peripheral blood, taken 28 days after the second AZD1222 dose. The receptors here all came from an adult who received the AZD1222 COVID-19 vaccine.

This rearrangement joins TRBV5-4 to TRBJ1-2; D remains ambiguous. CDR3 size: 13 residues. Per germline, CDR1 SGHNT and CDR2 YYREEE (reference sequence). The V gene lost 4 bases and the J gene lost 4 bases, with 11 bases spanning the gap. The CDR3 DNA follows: TGTGCCAGCAGCCGGACCGGAGGCTATGGCTACACCTTC. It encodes CASSRTGGYGYTF.

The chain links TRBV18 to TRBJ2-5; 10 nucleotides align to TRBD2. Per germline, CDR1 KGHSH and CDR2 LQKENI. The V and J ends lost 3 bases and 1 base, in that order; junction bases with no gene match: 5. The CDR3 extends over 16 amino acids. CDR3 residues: CASSPPLAGAQETQYF. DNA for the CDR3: TGTGCCAGCTCACCCCCCCTAGCGGGGGCCCAAGAGACCCAGTACTTC.

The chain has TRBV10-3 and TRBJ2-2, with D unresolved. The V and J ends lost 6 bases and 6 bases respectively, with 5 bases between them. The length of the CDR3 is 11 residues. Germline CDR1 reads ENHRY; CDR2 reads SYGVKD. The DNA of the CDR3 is TGTGCCATCAGAAGCGCCGGGGAGCTGTTTTTT. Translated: CAIRSAGELFF.

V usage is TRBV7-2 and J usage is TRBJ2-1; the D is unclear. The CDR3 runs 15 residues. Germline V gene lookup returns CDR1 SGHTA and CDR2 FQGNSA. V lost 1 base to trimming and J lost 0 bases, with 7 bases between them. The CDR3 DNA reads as TGTGCCAGCAGCTTAGAGGCCAGCTCCTACAATGAGCAGTTCTTC. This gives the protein CASSLEASSYNEQFF.

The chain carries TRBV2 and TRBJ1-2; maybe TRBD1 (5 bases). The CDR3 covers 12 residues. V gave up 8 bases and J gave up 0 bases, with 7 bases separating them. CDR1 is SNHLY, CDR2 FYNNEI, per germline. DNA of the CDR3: TGTGCCAGCCTACAGGCTAACTATGGCTACACCTTC. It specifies CASLQANYGYTF.